This T cell receptor (beta chain) emerged from a study of beta chain features in type 1 diabetes. Overall study findings and caveats: Among patients, naive, central memory and Treg TCRB repertoires appeared more similar than among healthy donors. Since sequencing was performed on cDNA, cells with high TCR expression could be over-represented.

V was clipped by 6 bases and J by 1 base, with 13 bases between them. This CDR3 contains 14 residues. Germline V gene data show CDR1 as MDHEN and CDR2 as SYDVKM. The sequenced template was cDNA made from the entire isolated RNA. The assay was immunoSEQ multiplex PCR, and TCRdb's table has in-frame clones only and misses some. The data show more than 300,000 clones, roughly 16% seen once. Notes on this clone: Antigen: not known.

This receptor was obtained from a woman under 30 in good health. V and J are TRBV28 and TRBJ2-7, with D perhaps TRBD2 (6 bases). The material sequenced was naive CD4+ T cells from blood. The CDR3 sequence is CASRSGFRSYEQYF. The CDR3 nucleotides are TGTGCCAGCAGAAGCGGGTTTCGGTCCTACGAGCAGTACTTC. Combining the CDR3 with reference TRBV28 and TRBJ2-7 gives the whole variable domain DVKVTQSSRYLVKRTGEKVFLECVQDMDHENMFWYRQDPGLGLRLIYFSYDVKMKEKGDIPEGYSVSREKKERFSLILESASTNQTSMYLCASRSGFRSYEQYFGPGTRLTVT.